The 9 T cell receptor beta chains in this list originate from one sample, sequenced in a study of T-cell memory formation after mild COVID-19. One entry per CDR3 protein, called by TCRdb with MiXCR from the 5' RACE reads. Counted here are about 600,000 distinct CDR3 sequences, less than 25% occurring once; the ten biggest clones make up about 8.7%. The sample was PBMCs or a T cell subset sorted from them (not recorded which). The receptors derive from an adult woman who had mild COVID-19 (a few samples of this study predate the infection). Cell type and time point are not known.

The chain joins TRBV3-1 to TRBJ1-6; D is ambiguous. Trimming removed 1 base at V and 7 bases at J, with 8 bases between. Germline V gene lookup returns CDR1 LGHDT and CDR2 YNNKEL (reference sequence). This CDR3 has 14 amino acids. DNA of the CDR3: TGTGCCAGCAGCCAAGGAGGGAAAAATTCACCCCTCCACTTT. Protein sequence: CASSQGGKNSPLHF.

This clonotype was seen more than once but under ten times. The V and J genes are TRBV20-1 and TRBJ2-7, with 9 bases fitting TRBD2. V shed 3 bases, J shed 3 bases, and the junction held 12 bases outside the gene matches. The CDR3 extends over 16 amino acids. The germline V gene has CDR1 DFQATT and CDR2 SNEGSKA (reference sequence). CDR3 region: CSARRGSGSLYYEQYF. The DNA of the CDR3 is TGCAGTGCTAGGAGGGGTAGCGGGAGCCTTTACTACGAGCAGTACTTC.

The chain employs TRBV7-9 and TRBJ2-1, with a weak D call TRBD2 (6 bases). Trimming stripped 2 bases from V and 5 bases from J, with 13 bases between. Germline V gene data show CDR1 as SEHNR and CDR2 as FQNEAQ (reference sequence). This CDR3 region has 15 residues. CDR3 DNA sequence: TGTGCCAGCAGCTTATTAGGGAGGCAAAACAATGAGCAGTTCTTC. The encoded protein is CASSLLGRQNNEQFF.

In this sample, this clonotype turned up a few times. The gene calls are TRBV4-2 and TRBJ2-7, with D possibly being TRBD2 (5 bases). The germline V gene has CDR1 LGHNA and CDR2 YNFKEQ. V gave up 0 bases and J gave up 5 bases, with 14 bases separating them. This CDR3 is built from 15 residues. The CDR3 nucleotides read TGTGCCAGCAGCCAAGATGACCGGGGTGGTAACGAGCAGTACTTC. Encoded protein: CASSQDDRGGNEQYF.

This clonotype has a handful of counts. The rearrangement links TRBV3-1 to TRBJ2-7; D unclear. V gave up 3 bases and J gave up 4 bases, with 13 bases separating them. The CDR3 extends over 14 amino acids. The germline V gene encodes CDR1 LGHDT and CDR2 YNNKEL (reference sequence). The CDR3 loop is CASSQGLNSYEQYF. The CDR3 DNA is TGTGCCAGCAGCCAGGGCCTGAACTCGTACGAGCAGTACTTC.

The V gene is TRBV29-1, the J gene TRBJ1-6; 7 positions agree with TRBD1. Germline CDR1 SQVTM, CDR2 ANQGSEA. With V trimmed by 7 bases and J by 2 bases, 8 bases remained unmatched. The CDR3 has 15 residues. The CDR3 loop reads CSARTGDAYNSPLHF. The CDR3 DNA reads TGCAGCGCCAGGACAGGAGACGCCTATAATTCACCCCTCCACTTT.

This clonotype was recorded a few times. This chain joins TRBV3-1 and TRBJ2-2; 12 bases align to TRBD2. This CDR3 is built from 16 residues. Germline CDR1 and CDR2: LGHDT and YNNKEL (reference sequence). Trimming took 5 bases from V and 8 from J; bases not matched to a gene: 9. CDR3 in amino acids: CASSSHRLAGEGELFF. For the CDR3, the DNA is TGTGCCAGCAGCTCCCACCGACTAGCGGGGGAGGGGGAGCTGTTTTTT.

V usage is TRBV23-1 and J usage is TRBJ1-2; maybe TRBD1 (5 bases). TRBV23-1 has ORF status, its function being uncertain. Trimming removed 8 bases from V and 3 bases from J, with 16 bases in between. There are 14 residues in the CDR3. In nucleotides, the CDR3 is TGCGCCAGCGGAGACAGCCGGCGGGACTATGGCTACACCTTC. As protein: CASGDSRRDYGYTF.

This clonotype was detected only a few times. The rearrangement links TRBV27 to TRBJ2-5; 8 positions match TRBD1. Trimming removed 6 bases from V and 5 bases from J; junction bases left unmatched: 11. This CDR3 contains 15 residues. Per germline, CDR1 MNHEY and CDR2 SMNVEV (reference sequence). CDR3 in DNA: TGTGCCAGCAGACGCCGACAGGGGACACAGGAGACCCAGTACTTC. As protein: CASRRRQGTQETQYF.